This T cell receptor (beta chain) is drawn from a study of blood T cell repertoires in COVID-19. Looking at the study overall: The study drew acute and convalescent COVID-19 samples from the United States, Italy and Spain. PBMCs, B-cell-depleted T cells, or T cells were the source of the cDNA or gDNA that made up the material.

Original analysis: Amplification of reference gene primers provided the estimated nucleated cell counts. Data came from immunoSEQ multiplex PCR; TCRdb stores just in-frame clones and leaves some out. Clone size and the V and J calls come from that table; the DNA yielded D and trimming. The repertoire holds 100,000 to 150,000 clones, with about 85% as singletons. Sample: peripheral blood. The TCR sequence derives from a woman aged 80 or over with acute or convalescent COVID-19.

The CDR3 loop reads CASTFSGNTEAFF. For the CDR3, the DNA is TGTGCCAGCACCTTTAGCGGGAACACTGAAGCTTTCTTT. This chain links TRBV11-2 with TRBJ1-1; no clear D gene. The CDR3 covers 13 residues. V was shortened by 7 bases and J by 1 base, with 10 bases between the two germline ends. Germline-derived CDR1 and CDR2 are SGHAT and FQNNGV.